The 9 T cell receptor beta chains below all came from one sample that was sequenced in a study of CD8 T cells in ankylosing spondylitis. TCRdb analysed the 5' RACE reads with MiXCR anew, one entry per CDR3 protein. In the table there are some 140,000 distinct CDR3 sequences, 6.5% to 8.5% of which are singletons. The sequencing sample was made of synovial fluid, either unsorted or a sorted T cell fraction (not recorded which). Every receptor here comes from a male donor with ankylosing spondylitis.

This clonotype was counted many times. The chain uses TRBV29-1 and TRBJ1-5; D unresolved. The CDR3 is 12 residues long. Trimming took 4 bases from V and 3 from J, leaving 7 bases between them. The germline gives CDR1 SQVTM, CDR2 ANQGSEA. The CDR3 is CSVAGDNQPQHF. As DNA, the CDR3 is TGCAGCGTTGCCGGAGACAATCAGCCCCAGCATTTT.

This clonotype appeared many times. CDR3 in amino acids: CASTQTGFYGYTF. The CDR3 DNA reads as TGTGCCAGCACCCAGACAGGGTTCTATGGCTACACCTTC. The rearrangement uses TRBV12-3 or TRBV12-4 and TRBJ1-2; 7 bases align to TRBD1. With V trimmed by 7 bases and J by 4 bases, 6 bases remained unmatched. This CDR3 has 13 amino acids.

This clonotype was detected ten times or more. The chain carries TRBV2 and TRBJ2-4; weak D call: TRBD2 (5 bases). CDR3 length: 12 residues. Trimming shortened V by 3 bases and J by 11 bases, and 11 bases separated the two germline ends. CDR1 is SNHLY, CDR2 FYNNEI, per germline. The CDR3 loop is CASSDDRSVQYF. In nucleotides, the CDR3 is TGTGCCAGCAGTGATGATCGTAGCGTTCAGTACTTC.

This clonotype was counted at least ten times. The CDR3 reads CASSFSGGNNEQFF. The CDR3 DNA is TGTGCCAGCAGCTTTTCCGGCGGAAACAATGAGCAGTTCTTC. The chain combines TRBV7-2 with TRBJ2-1; no firm D call. CDR1 and CDR2 from the germline V gene are SGHTA and FQGNSA. Trimming took 3 bases from V and 5 from J, leaving 11 bases between them. The CDR3 spans 14 residues.

This clonotype was seen ten or more times. The V call is TRBV3-1, the J call TRBJ2-7, with 7 positions matching TRBD1. The J segment lost 4 bases and the V segment lost 1 base, leaving 7 bases of the junction unmatched. CDR3 length equals 15 residues. The V gene's germline CDR1 is LGHDT and CDR2 YNNKEL (reference sequence). The CDR3: CASSQVGTADYEQYF. The CDR3 DNA is TGTGCCAGCAGCCAAGTCGGGACAGCAGATTACGAGCAGTACTTC.

The chain links TRBV7-2 to TRBJ2-1; D is unclear. V was shortened by 6 bases and J by 5 bases, with 17 bases between the two germline ends. The CDR3 spans 15 residues. Germline assignment: CDR1 SGHTA and CDR2 FQGNSA. Here the CDR3 DNA reads TGTGCCAGCAGTCCCGTTTTTGGGTCTAACAATGAGCAGTTCTTC. Its protein is CASSPVFGSNNEQFF.

This clonotype was found a few times. The rearrangement joins TRBV15 to TRBJ1-2; maybe TRBD1 (6 bases). The CDR3 extends over 15 amino acids. V was shortened by 2 bases and J by 6 bases, with 16 bases between the two germline ends. The V gene's germline CDR1 is LNHNV and CDR2 YYDKDF (reference sequence). The CDR3, as DNA: TGTGCCACCAGCAGACAAGGGGGTTCCCGGAATGGCTACACCTTC. Amino acids: CATSRQGGSRNGYTF.

This clonotype is deemed large. The chain uses TRBV5-1 and TRBJ2-1, with 9 bases matching TRBD2. Per the germline V gene, CDR1 is SGHRS and CDR2 is YFSETQ. The CDR3 totals 16 residues. With 4 bases clipped from V and 1 base from J, the junction kept 6 bases outside the gene matches. Here the CDR3 reads CASSRAGGFSYNEQFF. Here the CDR3 DNA reads TGCGCCAGCAGCCGCGCGGGAGGGTTTTCCTACAATGAGCAGTTCTTC.

V is TRBV2 and J is TRBJ1-5; D gene unclear. V lost 3 bases and J lost 9, with 15 bases in between. Germline CDR1 and CDR2: SNHLY and FYNNEI. The CDR3 spans 14 residues. CDR3 in DNA: TGTGCCAGCAGTGATAAGACCCCCACCCCGCCCCAGCATTTT. Translation gives CASSDKTPTPPQHF.